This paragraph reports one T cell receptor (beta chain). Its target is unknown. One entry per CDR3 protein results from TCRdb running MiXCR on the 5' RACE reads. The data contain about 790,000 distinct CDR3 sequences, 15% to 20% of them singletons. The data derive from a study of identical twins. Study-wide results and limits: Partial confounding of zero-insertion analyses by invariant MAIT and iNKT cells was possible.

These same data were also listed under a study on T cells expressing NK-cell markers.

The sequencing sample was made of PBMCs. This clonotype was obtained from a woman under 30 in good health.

CDR3 coding DNA: TGCAGTGCTTTACTAGCGGGGGGACAAGAGACCCAGTACTTC. Encoded protein: CSALLAGGQETQYF. This chain uses TRBV20-1 with TRBJ2-5, with TRBD2 matching 12 bases. The trim removed 5 bases at V and 2 bases at J, leaving 3 bases unmatched. Germline CDR1 is DFQATT and CDR2 is SNEGSKA (reference sequence). CDR3 length equals 14 residues.